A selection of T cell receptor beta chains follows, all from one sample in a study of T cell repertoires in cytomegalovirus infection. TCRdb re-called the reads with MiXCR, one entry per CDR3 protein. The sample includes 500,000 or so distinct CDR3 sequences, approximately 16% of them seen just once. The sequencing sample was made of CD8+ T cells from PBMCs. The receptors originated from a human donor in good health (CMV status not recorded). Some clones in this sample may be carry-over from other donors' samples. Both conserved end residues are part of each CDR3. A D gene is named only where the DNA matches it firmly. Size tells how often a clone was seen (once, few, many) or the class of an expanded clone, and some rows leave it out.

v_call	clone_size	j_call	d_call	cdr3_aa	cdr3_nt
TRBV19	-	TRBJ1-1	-	CASTAGSEAFF	TGTGCCAGTACGGCAGGAAGTGAAGCTTTCTTT
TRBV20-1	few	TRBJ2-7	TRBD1	CSALPRTGGGRSYEQYF	TGCAGTGCTCTTCCAAGGACAGGGGGCGGTAGATCCTACGAGCAGTACTTC
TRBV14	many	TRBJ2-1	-	CASSQVSGYTYNEQFF	TGTGCCAGCAGCCAAGTGAGCGGCTATACCTACAATGAGCAGTTCTTC
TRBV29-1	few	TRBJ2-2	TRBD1	CSVWTGDTGELFF	TGCAGCGTTTGGACAGGGGACACCGGGGAGCTGTTTTTT
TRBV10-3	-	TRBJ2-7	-	CAISSETGKTYEQYF	TGTGCCATCAGCTCCGAGACGGGAAAAACCTACGAGCAGTACTTC
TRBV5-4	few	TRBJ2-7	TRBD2	CASSSSARRRGGDEQYF	TGTGCCAGCAGCTCCAGTGCCCGCCGACGGGGGGGAGACGAGCAGTACTTC
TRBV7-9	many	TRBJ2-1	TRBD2	CASSFGTSGGLYNEQFF	TGTGCCAGCAGCTTCGGGACTAGCGGGGGCCTATACAATGAGCAGTTCTTC
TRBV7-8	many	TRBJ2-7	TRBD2	CASSSRGLAGGPYEQYF	TGTGCCAGCAGCTCGCGGGGACTAGCGGGAGGGCCCTACGAGCAGTACTTC
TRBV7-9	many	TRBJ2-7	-	CASRPTGLAYEQYF	TGTGCCAGCAGACCGACGGGACTCGCCTACGAGCAGTACTTC
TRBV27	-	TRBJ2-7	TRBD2	CASSYGFGTRNEQYF	TGTGCCAGCAGTTATGGGTTTGGGACTAGGAACGAGCAGTACTTC
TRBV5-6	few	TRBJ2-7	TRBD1	CASSLPEGQVTYEQYF	TGTGCCAGCAGCTTGCCCGAGGGACAGGTGACCTACGAGCAGTACTTC
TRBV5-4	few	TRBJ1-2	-	CASSLSYSAGYTF	TGTGCCAGCAGCTTGTCATATTCGGCTGGCTACACCTTC
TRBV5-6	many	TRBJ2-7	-	CASSLAAVWPYEQYF	TGTGCCAGCAGCTTGGCGGCTGTGTGGCCCTACGAGCAGTACTTC
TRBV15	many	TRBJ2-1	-	CATSSYGTADPANYNEQFF	TGTGCCACCAGCAGTTATGGGACGGCCGACCCCGCAAATTACAATGAGCAGTTCTTC
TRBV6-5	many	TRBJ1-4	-	CASREFGTTNEKLFF	TGTGCCAGCAGGGAATTCGGAACGACTAATGAAAAACTGTTTTTT
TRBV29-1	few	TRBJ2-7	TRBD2	CSVEGGYGRYYEQYF	TGCAGCGTTGAAGGTGGATACGGGAGGTACTACGAGCAGTACTTC
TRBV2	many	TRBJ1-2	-	CASSEGGLGSASGYTF	TGTGCCAGCAGTGAAGGCGGCTTAGGGTCGGCCTCGGGCTACACCTTC